One sample yielded the 8 T cell receptor beta chains listed below, sequenced in a study of graft-versus-host responses after intestinal transplantation (TCRdb year 2021). Preparation of the library involved the immunoSEQ multiplex PCR assay. TCRdb stores this immuneACCESS table with in-frame sequences only. Part of the clones is absent; in the studies checked, under half of the shortfall reflects unresolved V genes, and no reason is known for the rest. Across this sample there are about 90,000 clones, with 85% to 95% seen only once. Approximately 1.1% of the sample lies in the top ten. For these receptors, no antigen is known. Reading the label with the study, this specimen's time point is: cells obtained before transplantation from donor or recipient. Specimen: unstimulated CD8+ T cells sorted from spleen or lymph node cells, collected before transplant. Receptors were obtained from a human donor who was the organ donor for an intestinal transplant.

CDR3 sequence: CASSRSGREETQYF. The DNA of the CDR3 is TGTGCCAGCAGCCGGAGCGGGAGAGAAGAGACCCAGTACTTC. V is TRBV9 and J is TRBJ2-5, with TRBD2 matching over 8 bases. Unmatched junction bases numbered 5, after V lost 4 bases and J lost 3 bases. There are 14 residues in the CDR3. Germline CDR1 and CDR2: SGDLS and YYNGEE.

V usage is TRBV15 and J usage is TRBJ2-1, with D possibly being TRBD2 (5 bases). The CDR3 extends over 15 amino acids. V was clipped by 6 bases and J by 7 bases, with 19 bases between them. Germline loops: CDR1 LNHNV, CDR2 YYDKDF (reference sequence). CDR3 in amino acids: CATSLDGLLPNEQFF. CDR3 nucleotides: TGTGCCACCAGTCTCGACGGACTTCTCCCAAATGAGCAGTTCTTC.

The rearrangement uses TRBV5-4 and TRBJ2-3; TRBD2 aligns across 13 bases. Germline V gives CDR1 SGHNT, CDR2 YYREEE (reference sequence). The trim removed 6 bases at V and 4 bases at J, leaving 5 bases unmatched. The CDR3 contains 15 residues. DNA for the CDR3: TGTGCCAGCACCATACTAGCGGGAGGGCCAGATACGCAGTATTTT. It codes for CASTILAGGPDTQYF.

The J gene is TRBJ2-1, the V gene TRBV28; the match to TRBD2 covers 7 bases. Germline trimming cut 8 bases from V and 3 bases from J; bases unmatched to any gene: 10. CDR1 is MDHEN and CDR2 is SYDVKM in the germline V gene. The CDR3 has 15 amino acids. CDR3 nucleotides: TGTGCCAGCCGTCTTTCTAGCGGTATCTACAATGAGCAGTTCTTC. This encodes CASRLSSGIYNEQFF.

This chain joins TRBV9 and TRBJ2-2; 8 positions match TRBD2. Germline V gene data show CDR1 as SGDLS and CDR2 as YYNGEE. The junction had 8 bases not matched to a gene; V was cut back by 1 base and J by 6 bases. There are 16 residues in the CDR3. For the CDR3, the DNA is TGTGCCAGCAGCGTAACGGGCAGCGGGAGTGCCGGGGAGCTGTTTTTT. It translates to CASSVTGSGSAGELFF.

This clone came up once. The CDR3 here is CASSDGTSNEQFF. Written as DNA, the CDR3 is TGTGCCAGCAGTGATGGGACTAGCAATGAGCAGTTCTTC. This chain connects TRBV6-4 to TRBJ2-1, with 8 nucleotides matching TRBD2. The CDR3 consists of 13 residues. Trimming removed 3 bases from V and 6 bases from J; junction bases left unmatched: 1. Germline V gene sequence: CDR1 MRHNA, CDR2 SNTAGT.

This chain connects TRBV6-5 to TRBJ2-3, with 14 bases matching TRBD2. This CDR3 has 15 residues. Germline V CDR1 and CDR2: MNHEY, SVGAGI. V was pared by 6 bases and J by 6 bases, with 5 bases of the junction left unmatched. The CDR3 reads CASSRLAGGPDTQYF. In nucleotides, the CDR3 is TGTGCCAGCAGCCGACTAGCGGGGGGGCCGGATACGCAGTATTTT.

V usage is TRBV5-4 and J usage is TRBJ1-2, with 7 bases fitting TRBD1. The CDR3 runs to 14 residues. The junction had 9 bases not matched to a gene; V was cut back by 0 bases and J by 10 bases. The germline V gene has CDR1 SGHNT and CDR2 YYREEE (reference sequence). Here the CDR3 DNA reads TGTGCCAGCAGCTTGGAGGGGGCAGGATCAAACTACACCTTC. Translated, it gives CASSLEGAGSNYTF. The whole variable domain, filled in from reference TRBV5-4 and TRBJ1-2, reads ETGVTQSPTHLIKTRGQQVTLRCSSQSGHNTVSWYQQALGQGPQFIFQYYREEENGRGNFPPRFSGLQFPNYSSELNVNALELDDSALYLCASSLEGAGSNYTFGSGTRLTVV.